One and the same sample provided the 6 T cell receptor beta chains below, sequenced in a study of T cell responses to AZD1222 COVID-19 vaccine. TCRdb's table, derived via immunoSEQ multiplex PCR, lists solely in-frame clones and lacks some. The repertoire includes approximately 120,000 clones, 80% to 90% of them detected once, and roughly 12% sits in the top ten. Here the sequenced sample was peripheral blood, taken on day 0 of AZD1222 vaccination. The receptors here all came from an adult in good health.

The V call is TRBV7-2, the J call TRBJ2-5; weak D call: TRBD2 (5 bases). The CDR3 totals 14 residues. CDR1 is SGHTA, CDR2 FQGNSA, per germline. The V gene lost 5 bases and the J gene lost 5 bases, with 15 bases spanning the gap. CDR3 DNA sequence: TGTGCCAGCAGCCCCCCCAGGACTCCGGAGACCCAGTACTTC. Translation: CASSPPRTPETQYF.

The chain carries TRBV6-2 or TRBV6-3 and TRBJ1-2; 7 nucleotides match TRBD1. The CDR3 spans 16 residues. Trimming cost V 6 bases and J 5 bases; bases outside gene matches: 15. CDR1 and CDR2 (germline): MNHEY, SVGEGT. DNA of the CDR3: TGTGCCAGCAGCTTCCTTCCGGGACAGAAAATTTATGGCTACACCTTC. Its protein is CASSFLPGQKIYGYTF.

The chain couples TRBV24-1 to TRBJ1-1; 9 nucleotides line up with TRBD1. This CDR3 region has 15 residues. With V trimmed by 3 bases and J by 4 bases, 5 bases remained unmatched. Germline V CDR1 and CDR2: KGHDR, SFDVKD. CDR3 protein: CATSDTGGAGTEAFF. CDR3 nucleotides: TGTGCCACCAGTGATACAGGGGGCGCTGGCACTGAAGCTTTCTTT.

V is TRBV19 and J is TRBJ2-1, with D perhaps TRBD2 (6 bases). Trimming took off 7 bases at V and 7 bases at J, with 14 bases between the two ends. Germline V gene lookup returns CDR1 LNHDA and CDR2 SQIVND (reference sequence). The CDR3 spans 13 residues. CDR3 amino acids: CASTSAYRNEQFF. CDR3 DNA: TGTGCCAGTACTAGCGCCTACAGAAATGAGCAGTTCTTC. The complete variable domain, with remaining parts taken from reference TRBV19 and TRBJ2-1, reads DGGITQSPKYLFRKEGQNVTLSCEQNLNHDAMYWYRQDPGQGLRLIYYSQIVNDFQKGDIAEGYSVSREKKESFPLTVTSAQKNPTAFYLCASTSAYRNEQFFGPGTRLTVL.

The genes are TRBV6-6 and TRBJ1-4; D is possibly TRBD1 (6 bases). The V end lost 2 bases, the J end lost 8 bases, and 12 bases lay between the germline ends. The CDR3 runs to 14 residues. The germline CDR1 and CDR2 sequences are MNHNY and SVGAGI (reference sequence). In DNA form, the CDR3 reads TGTGCCAGCAGTTACACAGGGACGGTGGAAAAACTGTTTTTT. Protein sequence: CASSYTGTVEKLFF.

This clone has only a few counts. The chain has TRBV6-1 and TRBJ1-2; weak D call: TRBD1 (6 bases). With 2 bases removed from V and 2 bases from J, the gap between germline ends came to 12 bases. This CDR3 is 15 amino acids long. Germline assignment: CDR1 MNHNS and CDR2 SASEGT. CDR3 DNA: TGTGCCAGCAGTGAATGGGGGGCCGAAAACTATGGCTACACCTTC. It yields the protein CASSEWGAENYGYTF.